A single sample gave rise to the 19 T cell receptor beta chains below, sequenced in a study of control samples from healthy donors and cancer patients. Method: immunoSEQ multiplex PCR; TCRdb's copy keeps in-frame clones and lacks some. The table shows approximately 19,000 clones, with 80% to 90% occurring only once. The specimen was PBMCs. The source is a woman in her 70s with lung cancer.

V usage is TRBV2 and J usage is TRBJ1-5, with 7 bases aligning to TRBD1. Germline V gives CDR1 SNHLY, CDR2 FYNNEI. The CDR3 length is 13 residues. V lost 7 bases to trimming and J lost 3 bases; unmatched junction nucleotides: 3. The CDR3 region has the DNA TGTGCCAGCAAAGGACAGGCCAATCAGCCCCAGCATTTT. It translates to CASKGQANQPQHF. The full variable domain, in which reference TRBV2 and TRBJ1-5 provide the parts outside the CDR3, is EPEVTQTPSHQVTQMGQEVILRCVPISNHLYFYWYRQILGQKVEFLVSFYNNEISEKSEIFDDQFSVERPDGSNFTLKIRSTKLEDSAMYFCASKGQANQPQHFGDGTRLSIL.

This chain connects TRBV5-6 to TRBJ1-2; TRBD1 aligns across 8 bases. Per germline, CDR1 SGHDT and CDR2 YYEEEE. This CDR3 spans 15 amino acids. Unmatched junction bases numbered 9, after V lost 6 bases and J lost 2 bases. The CDR3 protein is CASTFVTGGNYGYTF. Here the CDR3 DNA reads TGTGCCAGCACCTTCGTTACAGGGGGAAACTATGGCTACACCTTC.

The chain carries TRBV27 and TRBJ2-1; TRBD2 matches 8 bases. Germline V gene lookup returns CDR1 MNHEY and CDR2 SMNVEV (reference sequence). V shed 6 bases, J shed 12 bases, and the junction held 16 bases outside the gene matches. The CDR3 has 15 amino acids. The DNA of the CDR3 is TGTGCCAGCAGGCCCGGGACTAGTAGTGTCTTGGGGCAGTTCTTC. Protein sequence: CASRPGTSSVLGQFF.

The chain couples TRBV14 to TRBJ2-2; 10 positions agree with TRBD1. V lost 4 bases and J lost 5; bases outside the gene matches: 7. Germline V gene lookup returns CDR1 SGHDN and CDR2 FVKESK. The CDR3 is 16 residues long. The CDR3 spells CASSLLPGQGTGELFF. In nucleotides, the CDR3 is TGTGCCAGCAGCCTTTTACCGGGACAGGGGACCGGGGAGCTGTTTTTT.

The chain links TRBV4-3 to TRBJ1-2; D might be TRBD1 (6 bases). The CDR3 consists of 14 residues. Looked up from germline, CDR1 is LGHNA and CDR2 is YSLEER. V lost 1 base to trimming and J lost 8 bases, with 14 bases between them. CDR3 DNA: TGCGCCAGCAGCCAAGGGACAGCTTTCTGGGGCTACACCTTC. Protein product: CASSQGTAFWGYTF.

V is TRBV5-1 and J is TRBJ1-1; the D gene is possibly TRBD1 (5 bases). The CDR3 spans 14 residues. V dropped 3 bases and J dropped 1 base, with 10 bases sitting between them. From germline, CDR1 is SGHRS and CDR2 YFSETQ. The CDR3 loop reads CASSWGGENTEAFF. The CDR3 DNA is TGCGCCAGCAGCTGGGGGGGGGAGAACACTGAAGCTTTCTTT. The full variable domain, completed using reference TRBV5-1 and TRBJ1-1, is KAGVTQTPRYLIKTRGQQVTLSCSPISGHRSVSWYQQTPGQGLQFLFEYFSETQRNKGNFPGRFSGRQFSNSRSEMNVSTLELGDSALYLCASSWGGENTEAFFGQGTRLTVV.

This clone was observed once. The chain couples TRBV9 to TRBJ1-1, with a weak D call TRBD1 (6 bases). Trimming took 0 bases from V and 2 from J, leaving 11 bases between them. This CDR3 comprises 15 residues. Germline CDR1 reads SGDLS; CDR2 reads YYNGEE. The CDR3 sequence: CASSVEGRGNTEAFF. In DNA, the CDR3 is TGTGCCAGCAGCGTAGAAGGCAGGGGTAACACTGAAGCTTTCTTT.

The chain recombines TRBV10-3 with TRBJ1-1, with D perhaps matching TRBD1 (6 bases). Trimming removed 0 bases from V and 0 bases from J, with 20 bases in between. The CDR3 is made up of 19 amino acids. Looked up from germline, CDR1 is ENHRY and CDR2 is SYGVKD. CDR3: CAISESGETGTPMNTEAFF. DNA for the CDR3: TGTGCCATCAGTGAGTCAGGTGAAACAGGGACGCCCATGAACACTGAAGCTTTCTTT.

The chain is built from TRBV30 and TRBJ2-2; D is possibly TRBD2 (5 bases). Germline V lookup: CDR1 GTSNPN, CDR2 SVGIG (reference sequence). The CDR3 length is 15 residues. The germline V and J ends were trimmed by 0 bases and 4 bases, with 12 bases remaining between them. The CDR3 reads CAWSVEGVGTGELFF. The CDR3, as DNA: TGTGCCTGGAGTGTTGAGGGAGTTGGCACCGGGGAGCTGTTTTTT.

This sequence joins TRBV6-2 or TRBV6-3 and TRBJ2-7; 9 nucleotides line up with TRBD2. The CDR3 is 14 residues long. Germline loops: CDR1 MNHEY, CDR2 SVGEGT. V was pared by 4 bases and J by 4 bases, with 5 bases of the junction left unmatched. The CDR3, as DNA: TGTGCCAGCAGTTCCGTGACTAGCGGTTACGAGCAGTACTTC. Translating it yields CASSSVTSGYEQYF.

The rearrangement links TRBV30 to TRBJ1-3; tentative D call: TRBD1 (5 bases). Trimming took 2 bases from V and 5 from J, leaving 10 bases between them. The CDR3 contains 13 residues. The germline gives CDR1 GTSNPN, CDR2 SVGIG (reference sequence). This chain's CDR3 is CAWSWDLRNTIYF. The CDR3 DNA is TGTGCCTGGAGTTGGGACCTGAGAAACACCATATATTTT.

CDR3 DNA: TGTGCCAGCAGCCTAGGACAGGGTAGGGGGGAGCTGTTTTTT. Translated, it gives CASSLGQGRGELFF. The genes are TRBV3-1 (or the pseudogene TRBV3-2) and TRBJ2-2; TRBD1 agrees at 8 bases. J gave up 8 bases and V 4 bases, and 6 bases lay outside the gene matches. The CDR3 loop spans 14 amino acids. Germline V gives CDR1 LGHDT, CDR2 YNNKEL (reference sequence).

This clone was seen a handful of times. This chain uses TRBV5-6 with TRBJ1-1, with no clear D. Trimming took 0 bases from V and 4 from J, leaving 10 bases between them. This CDR3 region has 14 residues. In germline, CDR1 is SGHDT, CDR2 YYEEEE. The CDR3 spells CASSLGQTSTEAFF. CDR3 nucleotide sequence: TGTGCCAGCAGCTTGGGCCAGACGAGCACTGAAGCTTTCTTT.

This rearrangement joins TRBV7-8 to TRBJ1-1; no definite D call. The germline V gene has CDR1 SGHVS and CDR2 FQNEAQ. Between the trimmed V and J ends, which lost 1 base and 1 base, there was a span of 7 bases. This CDR3 has 14 amino acids. The CDR3 sequence: CASSLVQSNTEAFF. In nucleotides, the CDR3 is TGTGCCAGCAGCTTAGTACAGTCGAACACTGAAGCTTTCTTT. The full variable domain, with the rest looked up from reference TRBV7-8 and TRBJ1-1, is GAGVSQSPRYKVAKRGQDVALRCDPISGHVSLFWYQQALGQGPEFLTYFQNEAQLDKSGLPSDRFFAERPEGSVSTLKIQRTQQEDSAVYLCASSLVQSNTEAFFGQGTRLTVV.

The chain links TRBV5-6 to TRBJ1-4, with TRBD1 matching 7 bases. The V and J ends lost 3 bases and 4 bases, in that order; junction bases with no gene match: 12. The CDR3 totals 17 residues. Germline CDR1 SGHDT, CDR2 YYEEEE. This CDR3 reads CASSWTLKGAFNEKLFF. DNA for the CDR3: TGTGCCAGCAGCTGGACCCTGAAGGGGGCGTTTAATGAAAAACTGTTTTTT. Combining the CDR3 with reference TRBV5-6 and TRBJ1-4 gives the whole variable domain DAGVTQSPTHLIKTRGQQVTLRCSPKSGHDTVSWYQQALGQGPQFIFQYYEEEERQRGNFPDRFSGHQFPNYSSELNVNALLLGDSALYLCASSWTLKGAFNEKLFFGSGTQLSVL.

The gene calls are TRBV29-1 and TRBJ2-5; TRBD1 agrees at 9 bases. Trimming removed 6 bases from V and 4 bases from J; junction bases left unmatched: 9. Germline values: CDR1 SQVTM, CDR2 ANQGSEA. The CDR3 loop spans 14 amino acids. The CDR3: CSVPGQGNLETQYF. The CDR3, as DNA: TGCAGCGTCCCGGGACAGGGAAATTTAGAGACCCAGTACTTC.

The V gene is TRBV4-3, the J gene TRBJ2-2; unclear D gene. V lost 0 bases to trimming and J lost 4 bases, with 9 bases between them. The CDR3 is 15 amino acids. CDR1 is LGHNA, CDR2 YSLEER, per germline. CDR3 bases: TGCGCCAGCAGCCAAGATCCCGCCCTCACCGGGGAGCTGTTTTTT. Its protein product is CASSQDPALTGELFF.

The gene calls are TRBV13 and TRBJ1-6; D is ambiguous. The germline V gene has CDR1 PRHDT and CDR2 FYEKMQ (reference sequence). With 0 bases removed from V and 11 bases from J, the gap between germline ends came to 11 bases. This CDR3 has 14 amino acids. This CDR3 is CASSLGRSGAPLHF. For the CDR3, the DNA is TGTGCCAGCAGCTTAGGCCGCTCGGGAGCACCCCTCCACTTT.

The V gene is TRBV2, the J gene TRBJ1-5; D is unclear. This CDR3 comprises 12 residues. Germline V gene sequence: CDR1 SNHLY, CDR2 FYNNEI. V was pared by 7 bases and J by 6 bases, with 10 bases between. In DNA, the CDR3 is TGTGCCAGCACCCTCGAGGGTCAGCCCCAGCATTTT. This gives the protein CASTLEGQPQHF.